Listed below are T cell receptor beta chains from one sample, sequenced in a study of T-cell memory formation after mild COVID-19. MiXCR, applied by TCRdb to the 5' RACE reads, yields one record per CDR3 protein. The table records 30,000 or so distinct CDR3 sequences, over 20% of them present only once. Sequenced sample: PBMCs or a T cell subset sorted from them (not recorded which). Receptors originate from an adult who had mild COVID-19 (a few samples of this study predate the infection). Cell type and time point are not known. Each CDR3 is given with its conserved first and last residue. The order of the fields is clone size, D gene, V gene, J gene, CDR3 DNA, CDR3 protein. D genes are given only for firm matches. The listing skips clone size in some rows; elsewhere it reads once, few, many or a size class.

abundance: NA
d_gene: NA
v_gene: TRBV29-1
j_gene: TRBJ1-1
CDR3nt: TGCAGCGTTGAGGATGATAGCACAGGGTCCACTGAAGCTTTCTTT
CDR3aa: CSVEDDSTGSTEAFF

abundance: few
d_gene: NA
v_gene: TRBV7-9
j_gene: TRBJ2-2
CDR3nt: TGTGCCAGCAGCTTAGATCCCACGGTCCCAAGGGAGCTGTTTTTT
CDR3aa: CASSLDPTVPRELFF

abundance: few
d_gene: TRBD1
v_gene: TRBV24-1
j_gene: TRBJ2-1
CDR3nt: TGTGCCACCAGTGCACTGGGGGCAGGGGGTCGGTTCTTC
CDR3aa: CATSALGAGGRFF

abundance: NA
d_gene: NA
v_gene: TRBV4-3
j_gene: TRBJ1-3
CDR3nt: TGCGCCAGCAGCCAAGAGCGGTTCCTTGGAAACACCATATATTTT
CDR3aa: CASSQERFLGNTIYF

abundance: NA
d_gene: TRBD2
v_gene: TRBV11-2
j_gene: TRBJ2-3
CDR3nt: TGTGCCAGCAGCTGGGAACTAGCGGGAGGTGGGGATACGCAGTATTTT
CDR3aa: CASSWELAGGGDTQYF

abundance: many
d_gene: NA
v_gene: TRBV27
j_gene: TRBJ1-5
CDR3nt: TGTGCCAGCAGTTTGGACCACGGGGATCAGCCCCAGCATTTT
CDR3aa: CASSLDHGDQPQHF

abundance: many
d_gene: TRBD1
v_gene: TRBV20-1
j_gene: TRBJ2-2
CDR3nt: TGCAGTGTTAACAGGGGTCCCGGGGAGCTGTTTTTT
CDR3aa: CSVNRGPGELFF

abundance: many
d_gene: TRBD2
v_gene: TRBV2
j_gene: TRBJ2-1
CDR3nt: TGTGCCAGCAGGGGGGGTGGACTAGCGGGGCTGAGCTCCTACAATGAGCAGTTCTTC
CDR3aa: CASRGGGLAGLSSYNEQFF

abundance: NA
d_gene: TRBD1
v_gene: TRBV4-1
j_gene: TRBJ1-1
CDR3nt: TGCGCCAGCAGCCACACGGACAGGGGAGGCTACGAAGCTTTCTTT
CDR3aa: CASSHTDRGGYEAFF

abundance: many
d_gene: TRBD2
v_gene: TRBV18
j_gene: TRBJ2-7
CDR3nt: TGTGCCAGCTCACCTCGCATCGGGGGGGGTATCGAGCAGTACTTC
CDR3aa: CASSPRIGGGIEQYF

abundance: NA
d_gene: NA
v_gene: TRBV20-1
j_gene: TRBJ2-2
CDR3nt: TGCAGTGCTAGAGATGGCAGGGAGAACGGGGAGCTGTTTTTT
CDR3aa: CSARDGRENGELFF

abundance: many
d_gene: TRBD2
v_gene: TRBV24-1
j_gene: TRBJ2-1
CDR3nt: TGTGCCACCAGTGATGCTCTAGCGGGGTCCTACAATGAGCAGTTCTTC
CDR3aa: CATSDALAGSYNEQFF

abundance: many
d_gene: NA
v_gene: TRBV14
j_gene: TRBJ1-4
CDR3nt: TGTGCCAGCAGCCCACGGCAGGGTCAGTACGAAAAACTGTTTTTT
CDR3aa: CASSPRQGQYEKLFF

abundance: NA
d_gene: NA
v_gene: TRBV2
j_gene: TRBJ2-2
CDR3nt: TGTGCCAGCAGCGAAGGGGTCTCCACCGGGGAGCTGTTTTTT
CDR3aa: CASSEGVSTGELFF

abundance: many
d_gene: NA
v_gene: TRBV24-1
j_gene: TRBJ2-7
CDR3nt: TGTGCCACCAGTGATTTTCCCTCCGGAGGCGAAAACGAGCAGTACTTC
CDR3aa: CATSDFPSGGENEQYF

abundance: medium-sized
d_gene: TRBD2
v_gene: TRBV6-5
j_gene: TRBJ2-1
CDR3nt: TGTGCCAGCAGTTTCCTGACTAGCGGGTCCGACTACAATGAGCAGTTCTTC
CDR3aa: CASSFLTSGSDYNEQFF

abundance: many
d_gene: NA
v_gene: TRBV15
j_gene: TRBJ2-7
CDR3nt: TGTGCCACCAGCAGAGAGAGACTCGTCACCTACGAGCAGTACTTC
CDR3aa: CATSRERLVTYEQYF

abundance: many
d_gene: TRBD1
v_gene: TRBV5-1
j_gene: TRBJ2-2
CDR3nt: TGCGCCAGCAGCTCCGGGACAGGGGTACGGACCGGGGAGCTGTTTTTT
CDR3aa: CASSSGTGVRTGELFF

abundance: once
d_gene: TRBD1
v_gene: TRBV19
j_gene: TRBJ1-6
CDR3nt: TGTGCCAGTACTTTGGGACAGGGTGGTTCACCCCTCCACTTT
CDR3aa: CASTLGQGGSPLHF

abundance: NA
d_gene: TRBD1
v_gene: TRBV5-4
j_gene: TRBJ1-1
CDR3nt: TGTGCCAGCAGCTCACGACAGGGAGGCGAAGCTTTCTTT
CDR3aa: CASSSRQGGEAFF

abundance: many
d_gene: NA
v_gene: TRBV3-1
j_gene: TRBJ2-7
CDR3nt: TGTGCCAGCAGCCGGTCCGCCGAGCAGTACTTC
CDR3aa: CASSRSAEQYF

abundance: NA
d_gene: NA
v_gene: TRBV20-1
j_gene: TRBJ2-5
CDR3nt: TGCAGTGCTAGCGCGGGACGAAAAGAGACCCAGTACTTC
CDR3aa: CSASAGRKETQYF

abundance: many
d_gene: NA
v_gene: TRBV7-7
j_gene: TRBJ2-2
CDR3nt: TGTGCTAGCAGCGCCCAACAGGGAGGCGGGGAGCTGTTTTTT
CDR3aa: CASSAQQGGGELFF

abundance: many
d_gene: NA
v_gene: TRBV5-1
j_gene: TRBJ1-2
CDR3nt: TGCGCCAGCAGCTATTCGGGGACGGACTATGGCTACACCTTC
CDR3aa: CASSYSGTDYGYTF